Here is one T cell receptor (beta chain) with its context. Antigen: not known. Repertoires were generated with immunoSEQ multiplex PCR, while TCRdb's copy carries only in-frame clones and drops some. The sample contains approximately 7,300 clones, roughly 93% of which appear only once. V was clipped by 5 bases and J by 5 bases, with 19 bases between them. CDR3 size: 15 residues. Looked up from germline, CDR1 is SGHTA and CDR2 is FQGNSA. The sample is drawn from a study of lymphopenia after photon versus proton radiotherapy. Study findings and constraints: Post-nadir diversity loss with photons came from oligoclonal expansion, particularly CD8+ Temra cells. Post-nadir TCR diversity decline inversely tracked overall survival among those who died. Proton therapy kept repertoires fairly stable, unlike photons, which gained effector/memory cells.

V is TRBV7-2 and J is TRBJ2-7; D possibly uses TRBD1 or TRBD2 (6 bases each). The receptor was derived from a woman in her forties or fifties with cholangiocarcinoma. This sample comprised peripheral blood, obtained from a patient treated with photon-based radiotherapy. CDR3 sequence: CASSPPRGVVDEQYF. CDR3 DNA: TGTGCCAGCAGCCCACCGAGGGGGGTAGTGGACGAGCAGTACTTC.